A single sample gave rise to the 31 T cell receptor beta chains below, sequenced in a study of blood T cell repertoires in COVID-19. Sequenced by immunoSEQ multiplex PCR; TCRdb stores in-frame clones only, minus some. The sample contains around 300,000 clones, around 90% of which appear only once. The sequenced material came from PBMCs or T cells enriched from blood (not recorded which). Receptors were obtained from a woman in her 30s who had recovered from COVID-19.

This sequence joins TRBV30 and TRBJ1-6; the match to TRBD1 covers 7 bases. V trimming: 4 bases; J trimming: 9 bases; junction bases outside the gene matches: 12. The CDR3 length is 15 residues. Germline V gene data show CDR1 as GTSNPN and CDR2 as SVGIG (reference sequence). The CDR3: CAWTLKRGRVSPLHF. The CDR3 coding sequence is TGTGCCTGGACCCTTAAGAGGGGGCGCGTTTCACCCCTCCACTTT.

The V call is TRBV7-8, the J call TRBJ1-2; no clear D. Trimming removed 6 bases at V and 5 bases at J, with 16 bases between. The CDR3 runs 14 residues. Germline V gene lookup returns CDR1 SGHVS and CDR2 FQNEAQ. The CDR3: CASSPDDTVYGYTF. CDR3 sequence (DNA): TGTGCCAGCAGTCCAGACGACACGGTATATGGCTACACCTTC.

This rearrangement joins TRBV7-9 to TRBJ2-1; no clear D gene. The CDR3 is 16 amino acids. Germline V gene data show CDR1 as SEHNR and CDR2 as FQNEAQ (reference sequence). The V end was cut by 1 base, the J end by 9 bases, with 19 bases between. The CDR3 bases are TGTGCCAGCAGCTTAGGGCGAGGAGTGGGTTTAGGTGAGCAGTTCTTC. Protein: CASSLGRGVGLGEQFF.

This chain links TRBV9 with TRBJ1-2; the D gene is possibly TRBD1 (5 bases). From germline, CDR1 is SGDLS and CDR2 YYNGEE. V lost 0 bases, J lost 2 bases, and 26 bases lay in between. The CDR3 covers 20 residues. CDR3 sequence: CASSVAPLGRQGGSNYGYTF. The CDR3 DNA is TGTGCCAGCAGCGTAGCACCCCTCGGACGGCAGGGCGGTTCCAACTATGGCTACACCTTC. Filled out from reference TRBV9 and TRBJ1-2, the complete variable domain reads DSGVTQTPKHLITATGQRVTLRCSPRSGDLSVYWYQQSLDQGLQFLIQYYNGEERAKGNILERFSAQQFPDLHSELNLSSLELGDSALYFCASSVAPLGRQGGSNYGYTFGSGTRLTVV.

V gene TRBV13 combines with J gene TRBJ2-7; possible D gene TRBD2, 5 bases. V lost 5 bases, J lost 6 bases, and 11 bases lay in between. The CDR3 spans 12 residues. Germline CDR1 PRHDT, CDR2 FYEKMQ (reference sequence). CDR3: CASSPPEGEQYF. CDR3 coding DNA: TGTGCCAGCAGCCCCCCCGAGGGCGAGCAGTACTTC.

The chain combines TRBV9 with TRBJ2-1; TRBD2 matches 8 bases. V was pared by 6 bases and J by 0 bases, with 14 bases of the junction left unmatched. The germline V gene has CDR1 SGDLS and CDR2 YYNGEE. The length of the CDR3 is 18 residues. The CDR3 sequence is CASTSGRLGYLSYNEQFF. CDR3 coding DNA: TGTGCCAGCACTAGCGGGCGTCTTGGCTACCTCTCCTACAATGAGCAGTTCTTC.

This rearrangement joins TRBV30 to TRBJ2-3, with D tentatively TRBD2 (5 bases). V lost 4 bases, J lost 2 bases, and 10 bases lay in between. The CDR3 is 13 residues long. Germline lookup yields CDR1 GTSNPN and CDR2 SVGIG (reference sequence). The CDR3 protein is CAWKLDYTDTQYF. The CDR3 DNA sequence: TGTGCCTGGAAGTTAGACTACACAGATACGCAGTATTTT.

The chain has TRBV18 and TRBJ2-5, with a possible D match to TRBD1 (5 bases). Germline V gene sequence: CDR1 KGHSH, CDR2 LQKENI. V gave up 5 bases and J gave up 3 bases, with 7 bases separating them. The CDR3 has 12 amino acids. CDR3: CASSVTEETQYF. As DNA, the CDR3 is TGTGCCAGCTCAGTGACAGAAGAGACCCAGTACTTC.

The chain uses TRBV7-9 and TRBJ1-4; TRBD1 aligns across 7 bases. Germline trimming cut 7 bases from V and 3 bases from J; bases unmatched to any gene: 14. CDR3 length: 17 amino acids. CDR1 SEHNR and CDR2 FQNEAQ come from the germline V gene (reference sequence). In nucleotides, the CDR3 is TGTGCCAGCACCACAATAGCCCTCGGACAGGCTAATGAAAAACTGTTTTTT. This gives the protein CASTTIALGQANEKLFF.

The chain couples TRBV25-1 to TRBJ2-2; 8 bases are shared with TRBD2. V lost 3 bases to trimming and J lost 2 bases; unmatched junction nucleotides: 5. The CDR3 totals 16 residues. Per germline, CDR1 MGHDK and CDR2 SYGVNS. The CDR3 DNA is TGTGCCAGCAGTGAGGGAGGACTAGCAAACACCGGGGAGCTGTTTTTT. Residues: CASSEGGLANTGELFF.

This clone was seen a handful of times. The chain couples TRBV25-1 to TRBJ2-1, with D hard to call. Between the trimmed V and J ends, which lost 1 base and 4 bases, there was a span of 11 bases. Germline values: CDR1 MGHDK, CDR2 SYGVNS. This CDR3 comprises 15 residues. The CDR3: CASSESTVRYNEQFF. As DNA, the CDR3 is TGTGCCAGCAGTGAATCCACGGTCAGGTACAATGAGCAGTTCTTC.

V is TRBV18 and J is TRBJ1-3, with unresolved D. The length of the CDR3 is 18 residues. CDR1 KGHSH and CDR2 LQKENI come from the germline V gene. Trimming left V 3 bases short and J 0 bases short, with 18 bases between. The CDR3 region is CASSPISRQVISGNTIYF. CDR3 coding DNA: TGTGCCAGCTCACCGATTAGTAGGCAGGTCATCTCTGGAAACACCATATATTTT.

This chain connects TRBV10-3 to TRBJ1-1; 9 bases are shared with TRBD1. This CDR3 comprises 17 residues. J was trimmed by 0 bases and V by 3 bases; bases with no gene match: 8. Germline-derived CDR1 and CDR2 are ENHRY and SYGVKD. CDR3: CAISDPTGGVMNTEAFF. CDR3 in DNA: TGTGCCATCAGTGATCCGACAGGGGGGGTAATGAACACTGAAGCTTTCTTT.

This clone was detected a few times. J is TRBJ1-2 and V is TRBV29-1, with 7 bases identical to TRBD1. Germline V lookup: CDR1 SQVTM, CDR2 ANQGSEA. The V and J ends lost 6 bases and 0 bases, in that order; junction bases with no gene match: 4. This CDR3 comprises 13 residues. This chain's CDR3 is CSVGQRANYGYTF. Written as DNA, the CDR3 is TGCAGCGTGGGACAGAGAGCTAACTATGGCTACACCTTC.

The chain carries TRBV6-5 and TRBJ1-1; TRBD1 might be the D (6 bases). From germline, CDR1 is MNHEY and CDR2 SVGAGI. This CDR3 contains 16 residues. The V end was cut by 2 bases, the J end by 4 bases, with 17 bases between. The DNA of the CDR3 is TGTGCCAGCAGTTACAGGGGGATGTCTGCGGGCACTGAAGCTTTCTTT. It specifies CASSYRGMSAGTEAFF.

This sequence joins TRBV7-9 and TRBJ2-4; TRBD2 agrees at 7 bases. After removal of 5 bases from V and 9 bases from J, the junction contained 16 bases not matched to a gene. Germline CDR1 is SEHNR and CDR2 is FQNEAQ (reference sequence). The length of the CDR3 is 16 residues. The DNA for the CDR3 is TGTGCCAGCAGCCGGGCAGGCGGGGAGGGGTCGGCCATTCAGTACTTC. It translates to CASSRAGGEGSAIQYF. Based on the CDR3 plus reference TRBV7-9 and TRBJ2-4, the full variable domain is DTGVSQNPRHKITKRGQNVTFRCDPISEHNRLYWYRQTLGQGPEFLTYFQNEAQLEKSRLLSDRFSAERPKGSFSTLEIQRTEQGDSAMYLCASSRAGGEGSAIQYFGAGTRLSVL.

The chain joins TRBV5-4 to TRBJ2-1; 7 positions match TRBD2. CDR1 SGHNT and CDR2 YYREEE come from the germline V gene (reference sequence). This CDR3 spans 15 amino acids. Germline trimming cut 1 base from V and 3 bases from J; bases unmatched to any gene: 4. CDR3: CASSLWEGRYNEQFF. The CDR3 DNA reads TGTGCCAGCAGCTTGTGGGAGGGCCGCTACAATGAGCAGTTCTTC.

The chain recombines TRBV15 with TRBJ1-3; 10 bases match TRBD1. The germline V gene has CDR1 LNHNV and CDR2 YYDKDF (reference sequence). V was clipped by 6 bases and J by 4 bases; unmatched bases: 6. This CDR3 region has 15 residues. The CDR3 spells CATRRDRGVGNTIYF. CDR3 sequence (DNA): TGTGCCACCAGGCGGGACAGGGGCGTCGGAAACACCATATATTTT.

In its sample, this clone was seen once. The chain uses TRBV5-6 and TRBJ2-7; 8 bases are shared with TRBD1. The trim removed 3 bases at V and 1 base at J, leaving 6 bases unmatched. Germline values: CDR1 SGHDT, CDR2 YYEEEE. This CDR3 is built from 15 residues. In DNA form, the CDR3 reads TGTGCCAGCAGCTCCTCCTGGACAGGGTCCTACGAGCAGTACTTC. Its translation: CASSSSWTGSYEQYF.

The chain employs TRBV6-1 and TRBJ2-3; D may be TRBD2 (5 bases). V was shortened by 4 bases and J by 2 bases, with 16 bases between the two germline ends. Germline CDR1 MNHNS, CDR2 SASEGT. CDR3 size: 16 residues. The CDR3 DNA is TGTGCCAGCAGTGCGCTAGCTTTCGGGTACACAGATACGCAGTATTTT. Its protein is CASSALAFGYTDTQYF.

The CDR3 DNA follows: TGTGCCAGCAGCTTACTTCAGGGTTCTGGAGAGCAGTACTTC. Amino acid sequence: CASSLLQGSGEQYF. The rearrangement joins TRBV7-9 to TRBJ2-7; tentative D call: TRBD1 (5 bases). Germline loops: CDR1 SEHNR, CDR2 FQNEAQ (reference sequence). Trimming left V 2 bases short and J 7 bases short, with 15 bases between. This CDR3 has 14 amino acids.

V and J are TRBV5-1 and TRBJ1-5; tentatively, D is TRBD1 (5 bases). The germline V gene encodes CDR1 SGHRS and CDR2 YFSETQ. The CDR3 sequence is 13 residues long. V lost 2 bases and J lost 8, with 11 bases in between. The DNA for the CDR3 is TGCGCCAGCAGCTTTGGTGGGGGGAAGCCCCAGCATTTT. As protein: CASSFGGGKPQHF. Full variable domain (remainder filled in from reference TRBV5-1 and TRBJ1-5): KAGVTQTPRYLIKTRGQQVTLSCSPISGHRSVSWYQQTPGQGLQFLFEYFSETQRNKGNFPGRFSGRQFSNSRSEMNVSTLELGDSALYLCASSFGGGKPQHFGDGTRLSIL.

This clone was seen a handful of times. The chain recombines TRBV11-2 with TRBJ2-7; possibly TRBD1 for D (5 bases). V shed 5 bases and J shed 3 bases, with 17 bases lying between them. The CDR3 is made up of 15 amino acids. CDR1 SGHAT and CDR2 FQNNGV come from the germline V gene. The CDR3 sequence: CASSTQGLLIYEQYF. CDR3 sequence (DNA): TGTGCCAGCAGCACCCAGGGATTGCTGATCTACGAGCAGTACTTC.

This chain connects TRBV5-1 to TRBJ2-3, with D possibly matching TRBD1 (6 bases). V gave up 4 bases and J gave up 2 bases, with 14 bases separating them. Germline CDR1 reads SGHRS; CDR2 reads YFSETQ. This CDR3 spans 15 amino acids. The CDR3 reads CASSHWTDYTDTQYF. DNA for the CDR3: TGCGCCAGCAGCCACTGGACAGACTACACAGATACGCAGTATTTT.

The chain has TRBV5-3 and TRBJ1-3; tentative D call: TRBD1 (6 bases). TRBV5-3 falls under the ORF class, with uncertain function. V lost 0 bases, J lost 3 bases, and 13 bases lay in between. This CDR3 contains 16 residues. CDR3 sequence (DNA): TGTGCCAGAAGCTTGGATGACAGGAATAGTGGAAACACCATATATTTT. It is translated as CARSLDDRNSGNTIYF.

The rearrangement joins TRBV5-4 to TRBJ1-1; 7 bases are a match to TRBD1. The CDR3 runs to 14 residues. The V and J ends lost 0 bases and 5 bases, in that order; junction bases with no gene match: 4. The V gene's germline CDR1 is SGHNT and CDR2 YYREEE (reference sequence). CDR3 sequence: CASSLVGGETEAFF. CDR3 bases: TGTGCCAGCAGCTTGGTAGGGGGCGAGACTGAAGCTTTCTTT.

The gene calls are TRBV6-2 or TRBV6-3 and TRBJ1-2, with D perhaps matching TRBD1 (5 bases). This CDR3 has 13 residues. Per the germline V gene, CDR1 is MNHEY and CDR2 is SVGEGT. The germline V and J ends were trimmed by 2 bases and 6 bases, with 10 bases remaining between them. Here the CDR3 reads CASSYGSGNGYTF. The CDR3 DNA reads as TGTGCCAGCAGTTACGGGTCAGGGAATGGCTACACCTTC.

The sample holds one count of this clone. The V gene is TRBV19, the J gene TRBJ1-2; D uncertain. Trimming shortened V by 3 bases and J by 4 bases, and 3 bases separated the two germline ends. The CDR3 extends over 11 amino acids. From germline, CDR1 is LNHDA and CDR2 SQIVND (reference sequence). CDR3 protein: CASSIGYGYTF. The CDR3 nucleotides are TGTGCCAGTAGTATCGGCTATGGCTACACCTTC.

CDR3: CASSIISGGGQPQHF. CDR3 DNA sequence: TGTGCCAGTAGTATAATCTCAGGGGGCGGTCAGCCCCAGCATTTT. The J gene is TRBJ1-5, the V gene TRBV19, with 8 bases identical to TRBD1. CDR1 LNHDA and CDR2 SQIVND come from the germline V gene (reference sequence). V dropped 2 bases and J dropped 6; count of bases not matched to a gene: 6. CDR3 length equals 15 residues.

The V gene is TRBV9, the J gene TRBJ2-2; no definite D call. The V end was cut by 6 bases, the J end by 3 bases, with 12 bases between. Germline V CDR1 and CDR2: SGDLS, YYNGEE. The CDR3 extends over 14 amino acids. CDR3 amino acids: CASTYLMDTGELFF. The DNA of the CDR3 is TGTGCCAGCACCTACCTCATGGACACCGGGGAGCTGTTTTTT.

This chain joins TRBV28 and TRBJ2-5, with a possible D match to TRBD2 (6 bases). The CDR3 has 18 amino acids. Germline assignment: CDR1 MDHEN and CDR2 SYDVKM. The germline V and J ends were trimmed by 8 bases and 2 bases, with 27 bases remaining between them. The CDR3 here is CASGDLAWERVRQETQYF. The CDR3 DNA reads TGTGCCAGCGGTGACCTAGCGTGGGAGAGGGTACGACAAGAGACCCAGTACTTC.